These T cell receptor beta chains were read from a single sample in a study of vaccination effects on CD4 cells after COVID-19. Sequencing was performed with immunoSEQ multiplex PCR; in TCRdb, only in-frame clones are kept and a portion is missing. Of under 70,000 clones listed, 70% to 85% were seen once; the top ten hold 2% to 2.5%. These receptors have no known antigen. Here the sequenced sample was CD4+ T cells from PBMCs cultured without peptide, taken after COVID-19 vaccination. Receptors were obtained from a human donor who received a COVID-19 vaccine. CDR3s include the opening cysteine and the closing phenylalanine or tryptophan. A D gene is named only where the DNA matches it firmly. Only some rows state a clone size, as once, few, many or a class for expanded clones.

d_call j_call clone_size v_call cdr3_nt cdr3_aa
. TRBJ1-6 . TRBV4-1 TGCGCCAGCAATAATCCTTCCTATAATTCACCCCTCCACTTT CASNNPSYNSPLHF
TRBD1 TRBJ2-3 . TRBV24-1 TGTGCCACCAGTGATCGATCCAGGGGGCATGGCACAGATACGCAGTATTTT CATSDRSRGHGTDTQYF
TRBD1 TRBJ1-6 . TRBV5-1 TGCGCCAGCAGCGATCCGGGACAGGGGGCTAATTCACCCCTCCACTTT CASSDPGQGANSPLHF
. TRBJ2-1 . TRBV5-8 TGTGCCAGCAGCATTGGGCCTTGGATGGGATCTACCAATGAGCAGTTCTTC CASSIGPWMGSTNEQFF
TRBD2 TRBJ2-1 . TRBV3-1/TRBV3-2 TGTGCCAGCAGCCGTTTACTAGCGGGGGGCTACAATGAGCAGTTCTTC CASSRLLAGGYNEQFF
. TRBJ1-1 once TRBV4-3 TGCGCCAGCAGCCAAGACAATTCGGAAAGGCCTGAAGCTTTCTTT CASSQDNSERPEAFF
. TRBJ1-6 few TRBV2 TGTGCCAGCATCCCTTCCCCCGGGGCCCAAAATTCACCCCTCCACTTT CASIPSPGAQNSPLHF
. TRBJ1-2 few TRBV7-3 TGTGCCAGCAGCTTTTCCGGGACATCTTATGGCTACACCTTC CASSFSGTSYGYTF
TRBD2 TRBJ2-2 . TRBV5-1 TGCGCCAGCAGCTCTAGCGGGGGCCAACCCAACACCGGGGAGCTGTTTTTT CASSSSGGQPNTGELFF
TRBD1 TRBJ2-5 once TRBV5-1 TGCGCCAGCAGCCTGGACAGGTTCTCTGAAGAGACCCAGTACTTC CASSLDRFSEETQYF
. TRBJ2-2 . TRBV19 TGTGCCTCGCAGGCTGGGGGCCGGAGGGGCGGGGAGCTGTTTTTT CASQAGGRRGGELFF
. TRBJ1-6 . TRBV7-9 TGTGCCAGCAGCCCGACAGAACGGGTTTCACCCCTCCACTTT CASSPTERVSPLHF
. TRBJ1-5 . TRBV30 TGTGCCTGGAGTGGGCCGGAGGCAGGCCCCCAGCATTTT CAWSGPEAGPQHF
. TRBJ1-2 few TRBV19 TGTGCCAGTAGTATTACCGGGACTAAGGTCGAATACACCTTC CASSITGTKVEYTF
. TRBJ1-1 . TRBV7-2 TGTGCCAGCACGATTTGGGCCGGGGCAGGCCCTGAAGCTTTCTTT CASTIWAGAGPEAFF
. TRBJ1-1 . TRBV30 TGTGCCTGGAGTGAACGACCGTTTGAGGCCACGCCTGCAAAGAACACTGAAGCTTTCTTT CAWSERPFEATPAKNTEAFF
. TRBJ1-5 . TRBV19 TGTGCCAGTAGTAGGAGGGAGAATCAGCCCCAGCATTTT CASSRRENQPQHF
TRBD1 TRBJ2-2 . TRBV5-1 TGCGCCAGCAGCTTGCGCCGACAGGGGGCCACCGGGGAGCTGTTTTTT CASSLRRQGATGELFF
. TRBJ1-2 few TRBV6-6 TGTGCCAGCAGTTACGGAGACAGAAACTATGGCTACACCTTC CASSYGDRNYGYTF
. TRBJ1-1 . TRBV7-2 TGTGCCAGCAGCTTAGTGGGAGGCAGACCCACTGAAGCTTTCTTT CASSLVGGRPTEAFF
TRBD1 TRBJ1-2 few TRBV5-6 TGTGCCAGCAGCTTGCTCTCAGGGGGAGGCTACACCTTC CASSLLSGGGYTF
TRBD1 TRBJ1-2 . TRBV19 TGTGCCAGTAGTATGGTTGACCGGACAGGGGCTAACTATGGCTACACCTTC CASSMVDRTGANYGYTF
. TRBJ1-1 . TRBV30 TGTGCCTGGAGCGCAGGACAGCTGAACACTGAAGCTTTCTTT CAWSAGQLNTEAFF
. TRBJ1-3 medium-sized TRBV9 TGTGCCAGCAGCGTAGCTAGGGCAGGGGCGGGAAACACCATATATTTT CASSVARAGAGNTIYF
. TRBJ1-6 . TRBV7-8 TGTGCCAGCAGCCTGGACAGTAGCTCCTATAATTCACCCCTCCACTTT CASSLDSSSYNSPLHF
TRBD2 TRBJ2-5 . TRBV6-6 TGTGCCAGCAGTTACTCCCCAGGGAGGGGAATAGAGACCCAGTACTTC CASSYSPGRGIETQYF
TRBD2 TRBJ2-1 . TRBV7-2 TGTGCCAGCAGCCGGACTAGCGGGGCCTACAATGAGCAGTTCTTC CASSRTSGAYNEQFF
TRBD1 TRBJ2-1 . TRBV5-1 TGCGCCAGCAGCCCTGAACAGGGGAGCTCCTACAATGAGCAGTTCTTC CASSPEQGSSYNEQFF
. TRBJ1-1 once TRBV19 TGTGCCAGTAGTAGGACAGTGAACACTGAAGCTTTCTTT CASSRTVNTEAFF
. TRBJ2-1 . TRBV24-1 TGTGCCACCAGTGATTTGACCGGGGGGCTTAATGAGCAGTTCTTC CATSDLTGGLNEQFF
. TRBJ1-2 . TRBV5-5 TGTGCCAGCAGCTCGGGCCGTCAAGGGTATGGCTACACCTTC CASSSGRQGYGYTF
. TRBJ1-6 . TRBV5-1 TGCGCCAGCAGCGACTCCTATAATTCACCCCTCCACTTT CASSDSYNSPLHF
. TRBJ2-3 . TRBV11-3 TGTGCCAGCAGCTTGGGGGCAGGCACAGATACGCAGTATTTT CASSLGAGTDTQYF
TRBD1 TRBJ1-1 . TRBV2 TGTGCCAGCAGTGTTGCGGGGACAGGGGGCACTGAAGCTTTCTTT CASSVAGTGGTEAFF
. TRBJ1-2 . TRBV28 TGTGCCAGCAGTCTCCCCGGAAAGAAACCCTATGGCTACACCTTC CASSLPGKKPYGYTF
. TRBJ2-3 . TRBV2 TGTGCCAGCAGTGAAGCGCTTCCAGATACGCAGTATTTT CASSEALPDTQYF
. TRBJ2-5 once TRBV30 TGTGCCTGGAGCTTCCGTATGGGGTTGGGGGAGACCCAGTACTTC CAWSFRMGLGETQYF
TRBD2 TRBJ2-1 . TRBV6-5 TGTGCCAGCGGGACTAGCGGGGACCACAATGAGCAGTTCTTC CASGTSGDHNEQFF